These T cell receptor beta chains were read from a single sample in a study of shared clonotypes between healthy human individuals. TCRdb's copy holds only in-frame clones and misses some; the assay was immunoSEQ multiplex PCR. The sample has just under 350,000 clones, roughly 80% seen once. Sequenced material: memory CD4+ T cells sorted from blood. The origin of the receptors is a man aged 30 to 39 in good health. CDR3s include the opening cysteine and the closing phenylalanine or tryptophan. The D gene is left open where the match is weak. For some rows the clone size is stated as once, few or many, or as a class when expanded; others skip it.

D gene: TRBD1; V gene: TRBV2; clone size: .; J gene: TRBJ2-2; CDR3 DNA: TGTGCCAGTAAGGGGGCACTCGTCACCGGGGAGCTGTTTTTT; CDR3 protein: CASKGALVTGELFF
D gene: .; V gene: TRBV28; clone size: .; J gene: TRBJ1-1; CDR3 DNA: TGTGCCAGCAGTTTTTACGCTGAAGCTTTCTTT; CDR3 protein: CASSFYAEAFF
D gene: .; V gene: TRBV7-9; clone size: .; J gene: TRBJ2-1; CDR3 DNA: TGTGCCAGCAGCTCAAGGACTACCATCTCCTACAATGAGCAGTTCTTC; CDR3 protein: CASSSRTTISYNEQFF
D gene: .; V gene: TRBV10-3; clone size: once; J gene: TRBJ2-7; CDR3 DNA: TGTGCCATCAGAGGGGCCGACTCCCCAACCTACGAGCAGTACTTC; CDR3 protein: CAIRGADSPTYEQYF
D gene: .; V gene: TRBV28; clone size: .; J gene: TRBJ2-7; CDR3 DNA: TGTGCCAGCAGTTTGGTATCGGTAAAGCTATTGTACTTC; CDR3 protein: CASSLVSVKLLYF
D gene: .; V gene: TRBV6-1; clone size: once; J gene: TRBJ1-5; CDR3 DNA: TGTGCCAGCAGTGATATCCGGAACCTCGCTACGCAGCCCCAGCATTTT; CDR3 protein: CASSDIRNLATQPQHF
D gene: TRBD1; V gene: TRBV11-2; clone size: .; J gene: TRBJ2-1; CDR3 DNA: TGTGCCAGCAGCTTAAGGGACAGGGGGCTAAATGAGCAGTTCTTC; CDR3 protein: CASSLRDRGLNEQFF
D gene: TRBD2; V gene: TRBV27; clone size: .; J gene: TRBJ2-1; CDR3 DNA: TGTGCCAGCACCCTTACGCGACTAGCGGGAAATAGCTCCTACAATGAGCAGTTCTTC; CDR3 protein: CASTLTRLAGNSSYNEQFF
D gene: .; V gene: TRBV5-1; clone size: .; J gene: TRBJ2-1; CDR3 DNA: TGCGCCAGCAGCGACGGGACGCAGAATGAGCAGTTCTTC; CDR3 protein: CASSDGTQNEQFF
D gene: TRBD1; V gene: TRBV27; clone size: .; J gene: TRBJ1-2; CDR3 DNA: TGTGCCAGCAGTTTGGCGACAGGGGAAGGCTACACCTTC; CDR3 protein: CASSLATGEGYTF
D gene: .; V gene: TRBV25-1; clone size: few; J gene: TRBJ2-1; CDR3 DNA: TGTGCCAGCAGTGAATGGAACCCACCCAATGAGCAGTTCTTC; CDR3 protein: CASSEWNPPNEQFF
D gene: TRBD1; V gene: TRBV27; clone size: few; J gene: TRBJ2-5; CDR3 DNA: TGTGCCAGCAAAGATCGGGACAGGGAAGAGACCCAGTACTTC; CDR3 protein: CASKDRDREETQYF
D gene: TRBD2; V gene: TRBV10-3; clone size: .; J gene: TRBJ2-1; CDR3 DNA: TGTGCCATCAGTGAGTCGGGGGAGGGCTTCGATGAGCAGTTCTTC; CDR3 protein: CAISESGEGFDEQFF
D gene: TRBD2; V gene: TRBV15; clone size: .; J gene: TRBJ2-3; CDR3 DNA: TGTGCCACCAGCACCCTACTAGCGAGCACCCCAGATACGCAGTATTTT; CDR3 protein: CATSTLLASTPDTQYF
D gene: TRBD2; V gene: TRBV5-4; clone size: .; J gene: TRBJ2-1; CDR3 DNA: TGTGCCTACAAAGCTAGCGGGAGCAATGAGCAGTTCTTC; CDR3 protein: CAYKASGSNEQFF
D gene: .; V gene: TRBV29-1; clone size: .; J gene: TRBJ1-1; CDR3 DNA: TGCAGCGTTGGACGGGGGGAGCTCGACGGGGCTTTCTTT; CDR3 protein: CSVGRGELDGAFF
D gene: TRBD1; V gene: TRBV15; clone size: .; J gene: TRBJ2-7; CDR3 DNA: TGTGCCACCAGCGGGAACAGGGGTTTTTCGTACGAGCAGTACTTC; CDR3 protein: CATSGNRGFSYEQYF
D gene: .; V gene: TRBV10-3; clone size: .; J gene: TRBJ2-1; CDR3 DNA: TGTGCCAGCGGGCTATACAATGAGCAGTTCTTC; CDR3 protein: CASGLYNEQFF
D gene: .; V gene: TRBV5-4; clone size: .; J gene: TRBJ2-7; CDR3 DNA: TGTGCCAGCAGCTTGGCCGGCCCATTATACGAGCAGTACTTC; CDR3 protein: CASSLAGPLYEQYF
D gene: .; V gene: TRBV28; clone size: .; J gene: TRBJ1-1; CDR3 DNA: TGTGCCAGCAGCCGGCCCCCTATTTGGAACACTGAAGCTTTCTTT; CDR3 protein: CASSRPPIWNTEAFF
D gene: .; V gene: TRBV5-1; clone size: .; J gene: TRBJ2-7; CDR3 DNA: TGCGCCAGCAGCCCCGGGGGAAGCAAGGGGTCCTACGAGCAGTACTTC; CDR3 protein: CASSPGGSKGSYEQYF
D gene: .; V gene: TRBV29-1; clone size: .; J gene: TRBJ2-2; CDR3 DNA: TGCAGCGTGGGATGGGGCGGGGAGCTGTTTTTT; CDR3 protein: CSVGWGGELFF
D gene: .; V gene: TRBV6-1; clone size: once; J gene: TRBJ1-3; CDR3 DNA: TGTGCCAGCAGTGCCACGGTTTCGTCTGGAAACACCATATATTTT; CDR3 protein: CASSATVSSGNTIYF
D gene: .; V gene: TRBV11-3; clone size: .; J gene: TRBJ1-3; CDR3 DNA: TGTGCCAGCAGCTTAGATGAGGGAACCTCTGGAAACACCATATATTTT; CDR3 protein: CASSLDEGTSGNTIYF
D gene: TRBD1; V gene: TRBV7-3; clone size: .; J gene: TRBJ2-2; CDR3 DNA: TGTGCCAGCAGCTGGTCCCGGGACAGAACTGCGAACACCGGGGAGCTGTTTTTT; CDR3 protein: CASSWSRDRTANTGELFF
D gene: TRBD1; V gene: TRBV11-2; clone size: once; J gene: TRBJ1-1; CDR3 DNA: TGTGCCAGCACCCCGACAGGGTTGGTCACTGAAGCTTTCTTT; CDR3 protein: CASTPTGLVTEAFF
D gene: TRBD2; V gene: TRBV7-9; clone size: few; J gene: TRBJ2-1; CDR3 DNA: TGTGCCAGCAGGGATAGCGGGAGGTCCAATGAGCAGTTCTTC; CDR3 protein: CASRDSGRSNEQFF
D gene: TRBD2; V gene: TRBV9; clone size: .; J gene: TRBJ2-7; CDR3 DNA: TGTGCCAGCAGCGTAGGGGGCGGGAGGTCGCTTTACGAGCAGTACTTC; CDR3 protein: CASSVGGGRSLYEQYF
D gene: TRBD2; V gene: TRBV4-1; clone size: .; J gene: TRBJ2-3; CDR3 DNA: TGCGCCAGCAGCCAAGATAGGGGGGTGTTTGGCGGGAGGCCCCTCTCAGATACGCAGTATTTT; CDR3 protein: CASSQDRGVFGGRPLSDTQYF
D gene: .; V gene: TRBV11-3; clone size: .; J gene: TRBJ2-2; CDR3 DNA: TGTGCCAGCAGCTTAGACTCCGGGTATGACGGGGAGCTGTTTTTT; CDR3 protein: CASSLDSGYDGELFF
D gene: .; V gene: TRBV19; clone size: .; J gene: TRBJ2-3; CDR3 DNA: TGTGCCAGTACCCGTAGGGCTAGTCTTTCCGCCACAGATACGCAGTATTTT; CDR3 protein: CASTRRASLSATDTQYF
D gene: .; V gene: TRBV21-1; clone size: few; J gene: TRBJ2-5; CDR3 DNA: TGTGCCAGCAGCCCTTCTAGCGGGAGGGGAGAGACCCAGTACTTC; CDR3 protein: CASSPSSGRGETQYF
D gene: TRBD2; V gene: TRBV9; clone size: once; J gene: TRBJ2-1; CDR3 DNA: TGTGCCAGCAGCGTAACTAGCGGGAGAGGTTACAATGAGCAGTTCTTC; CDR3 protein: CASSVTSGRGYNEQFF
D gene: TRBD2; V gene: TRBV19; clone size: few; J gene: TRBJ2-7; CDR3 DNA: TGTGCCAGTAGACCCGCGATAGCGGGAGGCTACGAGCAGTACTTC; CDR3 protein: CASRPAIAGGYEQYF
D gene: .; V gene: TRBV7-6; clone size: once; J gene: TRBJ2-3; CDR3 DNA: TGTGCCAGCAGCTTAGCGGTTAGCACAGATACGCAGTATTTT; CDR3 protein: CASSLAVSTDTQYF
D gene: .; V gene: TRBV6-1; clone size: .; J gene: TRBJ2-5; CDR3 DNA: TGTGCCAGCAGTTCCACGGAAGAGACCCAGTACTTC; CDR3 protein: CASSSTEETQYF
D gene: .; V gene: TRBV7-5; clone size: few; J gene: TRBJ2-7; CDR3 DNA: TGTGTCAGAAGCTTAGCTGGGCAGGGGCGAATCTACGAGCAGTACTTC; CDR3 protein: CVRSLAGQGRIYEQYF
D gene: .; V gene: TRBV7-2; clone size: .; J gene: TRBJ2-7; CDR3 DNA: TGTGCCAGCAGCTTGGCTCCCCCCGGGAGTAGCTCCTACGAGCAGTACTTC; CDR3 protein: CASSLAPPGSSSYEQYF
D gene: .; V gene: TRBV5-1; clone size: .; J gene: TRBJ2-3; CDR3 DNA: TGCGCCAGTAGCTTGAACACAGATACGCAGTATTTT; CDR3 protein: CASSLNTDTQYF
D gene: .; V gene: TRBV5-4; clone size: .; J gene: TRBJ1-5; CDR3 DNA: TGTGCCAGCAGCTTCCGGGGTAGCAATCAGCCCCAGCATTTT; CDR3 protein: CASSFRGSNQPQHF
D gene: .; V gene: TRBV5-1; clone size: .; J gene: TRBJ2-7; CDR3 DNA: TGCGCCAGCAGCCCCTCGGGGTTCTACGAGCAGTACTTC; CDR3 protein: CASSPSGFYEQYF
D gene: .; V gene: TRBV7-3; clone size: many; J gene: TRBJ2-7; CDR3 DNA: TGTGCCAGCAGCCCATCCCGGTCCTACGAGCAGTACTTC; CDR3 protein: CASSPSRSYEQYF
D gene: .; V gene: TRBV10-2; clone size: .; J gene: TRBJ2-7; CDR3 DNA: TGCGCCAGCAGGGGGGACCCGGGGGAGCAGTACTTC; CDR3 protein: CASRGDPGEQYF
D gene: TRBD2; V gene: TRBV5-1; clone size: .; J gene: TRBJ2-1; CDR3 DNA: TGCGCCAGCAGCACGTGGACTAGCGACCACAATGAGCAGTTCTTC; CDR3 protein: CASSTWTSDHNEQFF
D gene: .; V gene: TRBV7-9; clone size: .; J gene: TRBJ1-3; CDR3 DNA: TGTGTCAGCAGCTTGTTTAATAGGCATGGAAACACCATATATTTT; CDR3 protein: CVSSLFNRHGNTIYF
D gene: .; V gene: TRBV13; clone size: .; J gene: TRBJ2-4; CDR3 DNA: TGTGCCAGCAGCACGCGTTTAGCGGCTTTAGCCAAAAACATTCAGTACTTC; CDR3 protein: CASSTRLAALAKNIQYF
D gene: .; V gene: TRBV10-3; clone size: .; J gene: TRBJ1-5; CDR3 DNA: TGTGCCATCAGTGAGGGGGGGATGCAGCCCCAGCATTTT; CDR3 protein: CAISEGGMQPQHF
D gene: TRBD2; V gene: TRBV5-1; clone size: few; J gene: TRBJ2-7; CDR3 DNA: TGCGCCAGCAGCTTGGGGGGCCCCGGGAGGGAGCAGTACTTC; CDR3 protein: CASSLGGPGREQYF
D gene: .; V gene: TRBV30; clone size: .; J gene: TRBJ1-3; CDR3 DNA: TGTGCCGGGTCGACAGCGGCTGGAAACACCATATATTTT; CDR3 protein: CAGSTAAGNTIYF
D gene: TRBD1; V gene: TRBV29-1; clone size: once; J gene: TRBJ2-2; CDR3 DNA: TGCAGCGTCACCCGACAGGGGCTAAATACCGGGGAGCTGTTTTTT; CDR3 protein: CSVTRQGLNTGELFF
D gene: TRBD1; V gene: TRBV5-1; clone size: .; J gene: TRBJ1-1; CDR3 DNA: TGCGCCAGCAGCCCCGGACAGGGGAACACTGAAGCTTTCTTT; CDR3 protein: CASSPGQGNTEAFF
D gene: .; V gene: TRBV6-1; clone size: once; J gene: TRBJ2-7; CDR3 DNA: TGTGCCAGCAGTGAATTACCTACCTACGAGCAGTACTTC; CDR3 protein: CASSELPTYEQYF
D gene: .; V gene: TRBV19; clone size: few; J gene: TRBJ1-5; CDR3 DNA: TGTGCCAGTAGTCTCAGTTCAGCCGGCAGGGGTTTCAATCAGCCCCAGCATTTT; CDR3 protein: CASSLSSAGRGFNQPQHF
D gene: TRBD2; V gene: TRBV15; clone size: .; J gene: TRBJ2-5; CDR3 DNA: TGTGCCACCAGGCGGGAGAACCGAGAGACCCAGTACTTC; CDR3 protein: CATRRENRETQYF
D gene: .; V gene: TRBV19; clone size: .; J gene: TRBJ2-2; CDR3 DNA: TGTGCCAGTAGTATAGGGGTCGGGGAGCTGTTTTTT; CDR3 protein: CASSIGVGELFF
D gene: TRBD1; V gene: TRBV9; clone size: .; J gene: TRBJ2-5; CDR3 DNA: TGTGCCAGCAGCGTAGGGGACAGGAACCAAGAGACCCAGTACTTC; CDR3 protein: CASSVGDRNQETQYF
D gene: .; V gene: TRBV4-3; clone size: .; J gene: TRBJ2-1; CDR3 DNA: TGCGCCAGCAGCCAAGTCTCTTGGCTACTGCCCGTGGAGCAGTTCTTC; CDR3 protein: CASSQVSWLLPVEQFF
D gene: .; V gene: TRBV4-3; clone size: .; J gene: TRBJ2-2; CDR3 DNA: TGCGCCAGCAGCCAGGATACCCTGGAGCAAGTCGCCGGGGAGCTGTTTTTT; CDR3 protein: CASSQDTLEQVAGELFF
D gene: TRBD1; V gene: TRBV2; clone size: .; J gene: TRBJ2-3; CDR3 DNA: TGTGCCAGCTCCTCAGGGGGCAGCGCAGATACGCAGTATTTT; CDR3 protein: CASSSGGSADTQYF